The next 23 T cell receptor beta chains were all read from a single sample in a study of T-cell reconstitution after alpha-beta-depleted transplantation in children. This sample's TCRbeta library carried unique molecular identifier barcodes. TCRdb re-derived calls from the PCR reads in MiXCR, one entry per CDR3 protein. The data hold hundreds of thousands of distinct CDR3 sequences, with around 7.5% observed a single time. This sample comprised PBMCs, mostly from graft donor cells, obtained 180 days after TCRalphabeta/CD19-depleted stem cell transplant. These receptors came from a male patient under 18 who had a stem cell transplant for acute lymphoblastic leukemia, so the T cells may come from the graft donor.

Ten or more counts support this clonotype. The chain combines TRBV12-3 or TRBV12-4 with TRBJ1-3; tentative D call: TRBD1 (5 bases). The CDR3 is made up of 14 amino acids. V lost 3 bases, J lost 0 bases, and 6 bases lay in between. CDR3 protein: CASSLGVSGNTIYF. The CDR3 DNA reads TGTGCCAGCAGTTTGGGGGTCTCTGGAAACACCATATATTTT.

Note on this clonotype: A clone one base away is much larger, so this may be a read error. The chain is built from TRBV27 and TRBJ2-2; D is unclear. CDR1 is MNHEY, CDR2 SMNVEV, per germline (reference sequence). V shed 3 bases and J shed 5 bases, with 10 bases lying between them. This CDR3 has 14 amino acids. The CDR3 sequence is CASSLRLGTGELFF. The CDR3 nucleotides read TGTGCCAGCAGTTTGCGGTTAGGAACCGGGGAGCTGTTTTTT.

This clonotype was seen at least ten times. J is TRBJ1-2 and V is TRBV12-3 or TRBV12-4; D is unresolved. Trimming stripped 7 bases from V and 4 bases from J, with 10 bases between. The CDR3 runs 12 residues. The CDR3 nucleotides are TGTGCCAGCAACCACGGATCCTATGGCTACACCTTC. Its protein is CASNHGSYGYTF.

This clonotype was counted many times. The chain is built from TRBV10-3 and TRBJ1-1; the match to TRBD1 covers 7 bases. Looked up from germline, CDR1 is ENHRY and CDR2 is SYGVKD. The CDR3 contains 13 residues. V lost 7 bases and J lost 5; bases outside the gene matches: 7. The CDR3 is CAITVQGTTEAFF. The CDR3 DNA sequence: TGTGCCATCACCGTACAGGGGACGACTGAAGCTTTCTTT.

Ten or more counts support this clonotype. This chain joins TRBV12-3 or TRBV12-4 and TRBJ1-5, with TRBD1 identical over 9 bases. CDR3 length: 18 residues. J lost 5 bases, V lost 6 bases, and 17 bases had no gene match. The CDR3 nucleotides read TGTGCCAGCAGCCGCGGGGACTTCCGGGACAGGGCATATCAGCCCCAGCATTTT. The encoded protein is CASSRGDFRDRAYQPQHF.

This clonotype was observed at least ten times. The DNA for the CDR3 is TGTGCCAGCAAACGGGGTGTGAACACTGAAGCTTTCTTT. Residues: CASKRGVNTEAFF. The chain links TRBV6-4 to TRBJ1-1; D is unclear. Germline assignment: CDR1 MRHNA and CDR2 SNTAGT. V was trimmed by 7 bases and J by 0 bases, leaving 9 bases between them. The CDR3 runs 13 residues.

The table lists this clonotype with many counts. The rearrangement links TRBV3-1 to TRBJ2-3, with 8 bases matching TRBD2. J gave up 12 bases and V 3 bases, and 11 bases lay outside the gene matches. This CDR3 contains 14 residues. Germline CDR1 LGHDT, CDR2 YNNKEL (reference sequence). CDR3: CASSHGDSGAHQYF. The DNA for the CDR3 is TGTGCCAGCAGCCACGGGGATAGCGGGGCACACCAGTATTTT.

The chain combines TRBV19 with TRBJ1-4; 7 nucleotides line up with TRBD1. Per germline, CDR1 LNHDA and CDR2 SQIVND (reference sequence). The V gene end was trimmed by 2 bases and the J gene end by 3 bases; junction bases not matched to a gene: 6. The CDR3 runs to 16 residues. The CDR3: CASSIRDRASNEKLFF. The CDR3 nucleotides are TGTGCCAGTAGTATACGAGACAGGGCTTCTAATGAAAAACTGTTTTTT.

In its sample, this clonotype was seen many times. The chain combines TRBV4-3 with TRBJ2-5; tentative D call: TRBD2 (6 bases). Looked up from germline, CDR1 is LGHNA and CDR2 is YSLEER. The V and J ends lost 4 bases and 4 bases respectively, with 10 bases between them. This CDR3 comprises 13 residues. In DNA form, the CDR3 reads TGCGCCAGCAGCCCGTCGGGGGTAGAGACCCAGTACTTC. Its protein is CASSPSGVETQYF.

This clonotype was observed many times. The chain employs TRBV7-2 and TRBJ2-3; either TRBD1 or TRBD2 may fit D (5 bases each). CDR1 is SGHTA and CDR2 is FQGNSA in the germline V gene. This CDR3 comprises 17 residues. Trimming pared 4 bases from V and 3 bases from J, leaving 20 bases between. The CDR3: CASSYLPQGARTDTQYF. The CDR3 coding sequence is TGTGCCAGCAGCTATTTACCCCAGGGAGCAAGGACAGATACGCAGTATTTT.

This clonotype was detected many times. The J gene is TRBJ1-3, the V gene TRBV3-1; D gene uncertain. The CDR3 is made up of 14 amino acids. CDR1 is LGHDT, CDR2 YNNKEL, per germline (reference sequence). V lost 1 base to trimming and J lost 4 bases, with 8 bases between them. The chain's CDR3 is CASSQVAWGNTIYF. CDR3 DNA sequence: TGTGCCAGCAGCCAAGTGGCTTGGGGAAACACCATATATTTT.

This clonotype was seen repeatedly, ten times or more. The DNA for the CDR3 is TGTGCCAGCCCGCCCCGGGCAGATACGCAGTATTTT. It codes for CASPPRADTQYF. J is TRBJ2-3 and V is TRBV7-2; D gene unclear. Germline CDR1 is SGHTA and CDR2 is FQGNSA. The V end was cut by 8 bases, the J end by 4 bases, with 10 bases between. The CDR3 has 12 residues.

This clonotype was detected ten times or more. The rearrangement joins TRBV7-9 to TRBJ2-7; TRBD1 might be the D (6 bases). The CDR3 consists of 15 residues. CDR1 and CDR2 from the germline V gene are SEHNR and FQNEAQ (reference sequence). Trimming removed 5 bases at V and 3 bases at J, with 17 bases between. CDR3 in DNA: TGTGCCAGCAGCCAAACTGGGACACCTTACTACGAGCAGTACTTC. It yields the protein CASSQTGTPYYEQYF.

This clonotype was detected many times. This sequence joins TRBV11-1 and TRBJ1-6; tentatively, D is TRBD1 (6 bases). The germline CDR1 and CDR2 sequences are SGHAT and FQDESV (reference sequence). This CDR3 spans 18 amino acids. V lost 5 bases and J 5 bases, leaving 22 bases between the germline ends. This CDR3 is CASSPGQLLRLDNSPLHF. DNA for the CDR3: TGTGCCAGCAGCCCCGGACAGCTTTTACGACTTGATAATTCACCCCTCCACTTT.

This clonotype was observed many times. The chain combines TRBV28 with TRBJ1-1; weak D call: TRBD1 (5 bases). Trimming shortened V by 5 bases and J by 1 base, and 11 bases separated the two germline ends. Looked up from germline, CDR1 is MDHEN and CDR2 is SYDVKM. The CDR3 length is 14 residues. The CDR3 protein is CASSLGPRNTEAFF. The CDR3 DNA follows: TGTGCCAGCAGTCTGGGACCGCGGAACACTGAAGCTTTCTTT.

This clonotype was seen ten or more times. J is TRBJ2-5 and V is TRBV18; no firm D call. The CDR3 has 13 residues. V was cut by 0 bases and J by 5 bases, with 7 bases left in between. The V gene's germline CDR1 is KGHSH and CDR2 LQKENI. CDR3: CASSPPNGETQYF. The CDR3 coding sequence is TGTGCCAGCTCACCACCTAATGGTGAGACCCAGTACTTC.

This clonotype was seen repeatedly, ten times or more. V is TRBV5-6 and J is TRBJ2-5; TRBD2 aligns across 11 bases. The CDR3 has 16 amino acids. Germline CDR1 and CDR2: SGHDT and YYEEEE. V was clipped by 1 base and J by 5 bases; unmatched bases: 7. The CDR3 loop is CASSLTSGSARETQYF. The CDR3 coding sequence is TGTGCCAGCAGCTTGACTAGCGGGAGTGCAAGGGAGACCCAGTACTTC. The whole variable domain, remainder taken from reference TRBV5-6 and TRBJ2-5, is DAGVTQSPTHLIKTRGQQVTLRCSPKSGHDTVSWYQQALGQGPQFIFQYYEEEERQRGNFPDRFSGHQFPNYSSELNVNALLLGDSALYLCASSLTSGSARETQYFGPGTRLLVL.

The chain links TRBV10-3 to TRBJ2-5; 14 bases fit TRBD2. With V trimmed by 7 bases and J by 2 bases, 6 bases remained unmatched. The CDR3 length is 16 residues. The germline V gene encodes CDR1 ENHRY and CDR2 SYGVKD. As DNA, the CDR3 is TGTGCCATCAACTCTGGGACTAGCGGGAGTCAAGAGACCCAGTACTTC. Amino acid sequence: CAINSGTSGSQETQYF.

Ten or more counts support this clonotype. The chain recombines TRBV3-1 with TRBJ1-2; D remains ambiguous. CDR1 and CDR2 from the germline V gene are LGHDT and YNNKEL (reference sequence). CDR3 length equals 14 residues. V lost 0 bases to trimming and J lost 6 bases, with 11 bases between them. CDR3 loop: CASSQDAGQNGYTF. Written as DNA, the CDR3 is TGTGCCAGCAGCCAAGATGCAGGCCAAAATGGCTACACCTTC.

This clonotype was seen many times. The J gene is TRBJ1-2, the V gene TRBV5-1; D may be TRBD1 (6 bases). This CDR3 spans 14 amino acids. Germline V CDR1 and CDR2: SGHRS, YFSETQ. Trimming removed 0 bases from V and 4 bases from J, with 10 bases in between. The CDR3 DNA sequence: TGCGCCAGCAGCTTGGACAGGGAGGGCTATGGCTACACCTTC. It translates to CASSLDREGYGYTF. The entire variable domain, with the rest obtained from reference TRBV5-1 and TRBJ1-2, is as follows: KAGVTQTPRYLIKTRGQQVTLSCSPISGHRSVSWYQQTPGQGLQFLFEYFSETQRNKGNFPGRFSGRQFSNSRSEMNVSTLELGDSALYLCASSLDREGYGYTFGSGTRLTVV.

This clonotype has ten or more counts. The chain couples TRBV7-6 to TRBJ2-5; no clear D. CDR1 and CDR2 from the germline V gene are SGHVS and FNYEAQ. The CDR3 runs 12 residues. V was pared by 4 bases and J by 5 bases, with 8 bases between. This CDR3 is CASSSVTETQYF. Written as DNA, the CDR3 is TGTGCCAGCAGCTCAGTAACGGAGACCCAGTACTTC.

This clonotype was observed at least ten times. The chain combines TRBV20-1 with TRBJ2-5; 7 bases agree with TRBD1. In germline, CDR1 is DFQATT, CDR2 SNEGSKA (reference sequence). V was pared by 1 base and J by 2 bases, with 10 bases of the junction left unmatched. The CDR3 contains 16 residues. The DNA for the CDR3 is TGCAGTGCTAGAGTAGGTTCGACAGGGATTCAAGAGACCCAGTACTTC. Protein sequence: CSARVGSTGIQETQYF.

This clonotype came up many times. The rearrangement joins TRBV20-1 to TRBJ2-6; D gene ambiguous. Trimming cost V 6 bases and J 0 bases, with 12 bases left between them. The germline V gene encodes CDR1 DFQATT and CDR2 SNEGSKA (reference sequence). The CDR3 spans 15 residues. The CDR3 DNA is TGCAGTGCGACCTTCCCTATCTCTGGGGCCAACGTCCTGACTTTC. Residues: CSATFPISGANVLTF.